The 8 T cell receptor beta chains presented below share a single source sample, sequenced in a study of T cells in tuberculosis. Thawed, overnight-rested PBMC were stained with GMM-loaded CD1B tetramer, viability dye and anti-CD3, then sorted. The CD1B tetramers carried C32 glucose monomycolate purified from Rhodococcus equi. The assay was immunoSEQ multiplex PCR, and TCRdb's table has in-frame clones only and misses some. The sample lists 61,000 or so clones; around 86% were seen once. Sequencing input: CD1b-GMM tetramer-negative cells sorted from PBMCs. The receptors originated from an adult woman with latent tuberculosis.

This rearrangement joins TRBV5-5 to TRBJ2-7; the match to TRBD2 covers 10 bases. The germline gives CDR1 SGHKS, CDR2 YYEKEE (reference sequence). V was pared by 4 bases and J by 1 base, with 8 bases of the junction left unmatched. The CDR3 totals 16 residues. The CDR3 loop reads CASSLGEAGGSYEQYF. CDR3 sequence (DNA): TGTGCCAGCAGCCTCGGGGAAGCGGGAGGGTCCTACGAGCAGTACTTC.

The chain uses TRBV18 and TRBJ2-7, with 12 bases lining up with TRBD1. The trim removed 6 bases at V and 7 bases at J, leaving 13 bases unmatched. Germline assignment: CDR1 KGHSH and CDR2 LQKENI. The CDR3 contains 16 residues. The CDR3 spells CASSPIPGTGGREQYF. CDR3 coding DNA: TGTGCCAGCTCGCCGATACCCGGGACAGGGGGCCGGGAGCAGTACTTC. The whole variable domain, filled in from reference TRBV18 and TRBJ2-7, reads NAGVMQNPRHLVRRRGQEARLRCSPMKGHSHVYWYRQLPEEGLKFMVYLQKENIIDESGMPKERFSAEFPKEGPSILRIQQVVRGDSAAYFCASSPIPGTGGREQYFGPGTRLTVT.

The genes are TRBV19 and TRBJ2-1, with a weak D call TRBD2 (7 bases). Germline lookup yields CDR1 LNHDA and CDR2 SQIVND (reference sequence). V lost 3 bases and J lost 6, with 15 bases in between. This CDR3 has 15 residues. The CDR3 coding sequence is TGTGCCAGTAGTATGGTAGGGGGGGGCCGCAATGAGCAGTTCTTC. Its protein product is CASSMVGGGRNEQFF.

The genes are TRBV19 and TRBJ1-5, with 10 positions matching TRBD1. Germline loops: CDR1 LNHDA, CDR2 SQIVND (reference sequence). This CDR3 has 15 residues. The junction had 3 bases not matched to a gene; V was cut back by 2 bases and J by 5 bases. DNA of the CDR3: TGTGCCAGTAGTATACCGGGACAGGGGCATCAGCCCCAGCATTTT. It translates to CASSIPGQGHQPQHF.

The rearrangement links TRBV2 to TRBJ2-7, with 12 bases matching TRBD2. J lost 5 bases, V lost 5 bases, and 7 bases had no gene match. CDR1 SNHLY and CDR2 FYNNEI come from the germline V gene. This CDR3 is built from 15 residues. CDR3 DNA: TGTGCCAGCAGTACCGGACTAGCGGGATTACACGAGCAGTACTTC. Its translation: CASSTGLAGLHEQYF.

The CDR3 DNA sequence: TGTGCCAGCAAGATTTACGGGACAGGGGACGAAAAACTGTTTTTT. Residues: CASKIYGTGDEKLFF. V usage is TRBV6-1 and J usage is TRBJ1-4, with 10 positions matching TRBD1. This CDR3 region has 15 residues. The ends lost 7 bases at V and 8 bases at J; junction bases unmatched: 10. Germline CDR1 and CDR2: MNHNS and SASEGT.

The gene calls are TRBV7-9 and TRBJ2-2; no definite D call. CDR3 length equals 17 residues. Germline assignment: CDR1 SEHNR and CDR2 FQNEAQ (reference sequence). The V end was cut by 5 bases, the J end by 1 base, with 17 bases between. CDR3 loop: CASSPKATYVNTGELFF. The CDR3 nucleotides read TGTGCCAGCAGCCCCAAGGCGACTTATGTGAACACCGGGGAGCTGTTTTTT.

The chain employs TRBV27 and TRBJ1-5; D uncertain. The CDR3 runs to 14 residues. Between the trimmed V and J ends, which lost 5 bases and 0 bases, there was a span of 8 bases. The germline V gene encodes CDR1 MNHEY and CDR2 SMNVEV (reference sequence). This CDR3 reads CASSLYSSNQPQHF. The CDR3 bases are TGTGCCAGCAGTCTATACAGTAGCAATCAGCCCCAGCATTTT.